This entry describes one TCR beta chain. This CDR3 has 16 amino acids. Germline V gives CDR1 MGHRA, CDR2 YSYEKL. V dropped 4 bases and J dropped 1; count of bases not matched to a gene: 7. The sample originates from a study of control samples from healthy donors and cancer patients. Sequencing was performed with immunoSEQ multiplex PCR; in TCRdb, only in-frame clones are kept and a portion is missing. The data contain roughly 200,000 clones, 90% to 95% of them singletons. This TCR was recovered from a man younger than 40 in good health. Source material: blood. The rearrangement links TRBV4-1 to TRBJ2-3, with 8 bases fitting TRBD1. CDR3 amino acids: CASSPHGQGRTDTQYF. CDR3 DNA: TGCGCCAGCAGCCCCCACGGACAGGGACGCACAGATACGCAGTATTTT.